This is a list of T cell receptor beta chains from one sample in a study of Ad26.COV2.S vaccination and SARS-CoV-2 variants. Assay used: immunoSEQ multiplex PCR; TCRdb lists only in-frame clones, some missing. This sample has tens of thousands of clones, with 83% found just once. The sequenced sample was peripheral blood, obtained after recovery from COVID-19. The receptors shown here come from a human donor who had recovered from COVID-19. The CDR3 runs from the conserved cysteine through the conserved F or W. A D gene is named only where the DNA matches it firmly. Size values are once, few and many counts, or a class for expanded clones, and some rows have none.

cdr3_nt: TGTGCCACCTCCAGGGGGGATAACTATGGCTACACCTTC; cdr3_aa: CATSRGDNYGYTF; j_call: TRBJ1-2; v_call: TRBV24-1; clone_size: once; d_call: TRBD1
cdr3_nt: TGTGCCAGTAGTATCTCTAGCGGTACGCAGTATTTT; cdr3_aa: CASSISSGTQYF; j_call: TRBJ2-3; v_call: TRBV19; clone_size: once; d_call: TRBD2
cdr3_nt: TGCGCCAGCAGCTTGGATTCTTGGACAACCTACGAGCAGTACTTC; cdr3_aa: CASSLDSWTTYEQYF; j_call: TRBJ2-7; v_call: TRBV5-1; clone_size: -; d_call: -
cdr3_nt: TGTGCCAGCAGTGTGGAAAGGGGCAATCAGCCCCAGCATTTT; cdr3_aa: CASSVERGNQPQHF; j_call: TRBJ1-5; v_call: TRBV2; clone_size: many; d_call: -
cdr3_nt: TGTGCCAGCAGCCAAGAGGGTTGGAGGACTGAAGCTTTCTTT; cdr3_aa: CASSQEGWRTEAFF; j_call: TRBJ1-1; v_call: TRBV3-1/TRBV3-2; clone_size: -; d_call: -
cdr3_nt: TGTGCCAGCCATACTTCAGGGGGCGCGAGGGGAGGCTACACCTTC; cdr3_aa: CASHTSGGARGGYTF; j_call: TRBJ1-2; v_call: TRBV28; clone_size: once; d_call: TRBD1
cdr3_nt: TGTGCTAGTGACCGACAGGGCGGCGGATCACCCCTCCACTTT; cdr3_aa: CASDRQGGGSPLHF; j_call: TRBJ1-6; v_call: TRBV12-5; clone_size: -; d_call: TRBD1
cdr3_nt: TGTGCCAGTAGTAATGAAAAACTGTTTTTT; cdr3_aa: CASSNEKLFF; j_call: TRBJ1-4; v_call: TRBV2; clone_size: -; d_call: -
cdr3_nt: TGCGCCAGCAGCCTCCAGGACGGTGAAGCTTTCTTT; cdr3_aa: CASSLQDGEAFF; j_call: TRBJ1-1; v_call: TRBV5-1; clone_size: -; d_call: -
cdr3_nt: TGTGCTAGTGGTTTGCCCCGGATAATGAACACTGAAGCTTTCTTT; cdr3_aa: CASGLPRIMNTEAFF; j_call: TRBJ1-1; v_call: TRBV12-5; clone_size: -; d_call: -
cdr3_nt: TGTGCCAGCAGCTCTACAGGGGATGTATCACCCCTCCACTTT; cdr3_aa: CASSSTGDVSPLHF; j_call: TRBJ1-6; v_call: TRBV2; clone_size: few; d_call: TRBD1
cdr3_nt: TGTGCCAGCTCATCCGGGTCTCCTGAAGCTTTCTTT; cdr3_aa: CASSSGSPEAFF; j_call: TRBJ1-1; v_call: TRBV18; clone_size: -; d_call: -
cdr3_nt: TGCGCCAGCAGCCCCCCCGCGGGAACCTACAATGAGCAGTTCTTC; cdr3_aa: CASSPPAGTYNEQFF; j_call: TRBJ2-1; v_call: TRBV5-1; clone_size: -; d_call: -
cdr3_nt: TGTGCCAGCAGTTACGGGGCCTCGAACACTGAAGCTTTCTTT; cdr3_aa: CASSYGASNTEAFF; j_call: TRBJ1-1; v_call: TRBV6-5; clone_size: few; d_call: -
cdr3_nt: TGTGCCAGCAGCCTCTGGCGGGAGACCCAGTACTTC; cdr3_aa: CASSLWRETQYF; j_call: TRBJ2-5; v_call: TRBV5-6; clone_size: -; d_call: -
cdr3_nt: TGTGCCAGCAGTCCGACTATTAGAGGACAAGGAGGGCAGTTCTTC; cdr3_aa: CASSPTIRGQGGQFF; j_call: TRBJ2-1; v_call: TRBV6-4; clone_size: -; d_call: -
cdr3_nt: TGTGCCACCAGTGAGGTGGGAACCGGCACAGATACGCAGTATTTT; cdr3_aa: CATSEVGTGTDTQYF; j_call: TRBJ2-3; v_call: TRBV24-1; clone_size: -; d_call: -
cdr3_nt: TGTGCCAGCAGAACCGACAGATTGAACACTGAAGCTTTCTTT; cdr3_aa: CASRTDRLNTEAFF; j_call: TRBJ1-1; v_call: TRBV6-4; clone_size: -; d_call: -
cdr3_nt: TGCGCCAGCAGCTTGGCGGCGGCGAACACTGAAGCTTTCTTT; cdr3_aa: CASSLAAANTEAFF; j_call: TRBJ1-1; v_call: TRBV5-1; clone_size: once; d_call: -
cdr3_nt: TGCAGCACCGACGGGGGGCGGAACACTGAAGCTTTCTTT; cdr3_aa: CSTDGGRNTEAFF; j_call: TRBJ1-1; v_call: TRBV29-1; clone_size: -; d_call: -
cdr3_nt: TGTGCCAGCAGCGCCGGACTCTATGGCTACACCTTC; cdr3_aa: CASSAGLYGYTF; j_call: TRBJ1-2; v_call: TRBV9; clone_size: -; d_call: -
cdr3_nt: TGTGCCTGGACGTCAGGGCCGAAAGAGCAGTTCTTC; cdr3_aa: CAWTSGPKEQFF; j_call: TRBJ2-1; v_call: TRBV30; clone_size: -; d_call: -
cdr3_nt: TGTGCCAGCACGCCTGGGGGACATTTGAACACTGAAGCTTTCTTT; cdr3_aa: CASTPGGHLNTEAFF; j_call: TRBJ1-1; v_call: TRBV7-2; clone_size: -; d_call: -
cdr3_nt: TGTGCCAGCAGCTTAGACAGGGTATATGGGCAGTACTTC; cdr3_aa: CASSLDRVYGQYF; j_call: TRBJ2-7; v_call: TRBV11-2; clone_size: -; d_call: -
cdr3_nt: TGTGCCAGTAGTATAGCAGGGGTAAACACCGGGGAGCTGTTTTTT; cdr3_aa: CASSIAGVNTGELFF; j_call: TRBJ2-2; v_call: TRBV19; clone_size: -; d_call: -
cdr3_nt: TGTGCCAGCAGCTTGGGGGCGAGTATACGCTATGGCTACACCTTC; cdr3_aa: CASSLGASIRYGYTF; j_call: TRBJ1-2; v_call: TRBV7-9; clone_size: -; d_call: -
cdr3_nt: TGTGCCAGCTCACCTCTGACAGGCCCTCAGAGTGGCTACACCTTC; cdr3_aa: CASSPLTGPQSGYTF; j_call: TRBJ1-2; v_call: TRBV18; clone_size: -; d_call: -
cdr3_nt: TGCGCCAGCAGCTTGGGGGGTGCGGTGAACACTGAAGCTTTCTTT; cdr3_aa: CASSLGGAVNTEAFF; j_call: TRBJ1-1; v_call: TRBV5-1; clone_size: -; d_call: -
cdr3_nt: TGTGCCAGCAGTGAATTGGGGACCCGTCCTGAAGCTTTCTTT; cdr3_aa: CASSELGTRPEAFF; j_call: TRBJ1-1; v_call: TRBV25-1; clone_size: -; d_call: -
cdr3_nt: TGTGCCTGGAGGGCCTTCAGGGGTCGTGAAGCTTTCTTT; cdr3_aa: CAWRAFRGREAFF; j_call: TRBJ1-1; v_call: TRBV30; clone_size: -; d_call: -
cdr3_nt: TGTGCTAGTGGTTTGGTAGAGGGCGGAGGGGGATACCAAGAGACCCAGTACTTC; cdr3_aa: CASGLVEGGGGYQETQYF; j_call: TRBJ2-5; v_call: TRBV12-5; clone_size: -; d_call: -
cdr3_nt: TGTGCCAGCAGTTACCTCGACGGGGTTAACTATGGCTACACCTTC; cdr3_aa: CASSYLDGVNYGYTF; j_call: TRBJ1-2; v_call: TRBV6-5; clone_size: -; d_call: -
cdr3_nt: TGTGCCAGCAGTGCCCTGACAGGGGCCTACGAGCAGTACTTC; cdr3_aa: CASSALTGAYEQYF; j_call: TRBJ2-7; v_call: TRBV2; clone_size: -; d_call: TRBD1
cdr3_nt: TGTGCCAGCAGCCCCAGGGGTAGCGGACCGACCTACGAGCAGTACTTC; cdr3_aa: CASSPRGSGPTYEQYF; j_call: TRBJ2-7; v_call: TRBV3-1/TRBV3-2; clone_size: -; d_call: -
cdr3_nt: TGTGCCAGCAGCCAGGGCCGGGATACGCAGTATTTT; cdr3_aa: CASSQGRDTQYF; j_call: TRBJ2-3; v_call: TRBV7-8; clone_size: -; d_call: -
cdr3_nt: TGTGCCAGCAGTTGGGGGGTAGGACAGCAAGAGACCCAGTACTTC; cdr3_aa: CASSWGVGQQETQYF; j_call: TRBJ2-5; v_call: TRBV27; clone_size: -; d_call: -
cdr3_nt: TGTGCCTGGAGCGATTACCACAGGGGAAACTATGGCTACACCTTC; cdr3_aa: CAWSDYHRGNYGYTF; j_call: TRBJ1-2; v_call: TRBV30; clone_size: -; d_call: TRBD1
cdr3_nt: TGTGCCATCAGCCTAGGGACAGATGGCTACACCTTC; cdr3_aa: CAISLGTDGYTF; j_call: TRBJ1-2; v_call: TRBV10-3; clone_size: -; d_call: TRBD1
cdr3_nt: TGTGCCAGCAGTGAACTACAGGTAGAGGAGACCCAGTACTTC; cdr3_aa: CASSELQVEETQYF; j_call: TRBJ2-5; v_call: TRBV2; clone_size: -; d_call: -
cdr3_nt: TGTGCCAGCACCGGACAGGGCTCCGACGAGACCCAGTACTTC; cdr3_aa: CASTGQGSDETQYF; j_call: TRBJ2-5; v_call: TRBV6-6; clone_size: -; d_call: TRBD1
cdr3_nt: TGCAGCGTTGCTTTACAGGGGAACACTGAAGCTTTCTTT; cdr3_aa: CSVALQGNTEAFF; j_call: TRBJ1-1; v_call: TRBV29-1; clone_size: -; d_call: -
cdr3_nt: TGTGCCAGCAGCTTAACCGGACTAGACGGATACAATGAGCAGTTCTTC; cdr3_aa: CASSLTGLDGYNEQFF; j_call: TRBJ2-1; v_call: TRBV7-3; clone_size: once; d_call: TRBD2
cdr3_nt: TGTGCCAGCAGCCACGACAGGGAAGAGACCCAGTACTTC; cdr3_aa: CASSHDREETQYF; j_call: TRBJ2-5; v_call: TRBV11-2; clone_size: -; d_call: TRBD1
cdr3_nt: TGTGCCACCAGCATGAATGAAAACGGACTCTTGGGCGATACGCAGTATTTT; cdr3_aa: CATSMNENGLLGDTQYF; j_call: TRBJ2-3; v_call: TRBV15; clone_size: once; d_call: -
cdr3_nt: TGTGCCAGTAGTCCCTCCTCTGGAAACACCATATATTTT; cdr3_aa: CASSPSSGNTIYF; j_call: TRBJ1-3; v_call: TRBV19; clone_size: -; d_call: -
cdr3_nt: TGTGCCAGCAGCCCAAGACAGTACCCGAACACTGAAGCTTTCTTT; cdr3_aa: CASSPRQYPNTEAFF; j_call: TRBJ1-1; v_call: TRBV9; clone_size: -; d_call: -
cdr3_nt: TGCGCCAGCAGCTTGGAAAGTAACACTGAAGCTTTCTTT; cdr3_aa: CASSLESNTEAFF; j_call: TRBJ1-1; v_call: TRBV5-1; clone_size: -; d_call: -
cdr3_nt: TGTGCCAGCTTACCCCCCAGGGGCCTTTATTCACCCCTCCACTTT; cdr3_aa: CASLPPRGLYSPLHF; j_call: TRBJ1-6; v_call: TRBV2; clone_size: -; d_call: -
cdr3_nt: TGTGCCAGCAGCACCCGGGGGAGGGGTAGGGATACGCAGTATTTT; cdr3_aa: CASSTRGRGRDTQYF; j_call: TRBJ2-3; v_call: TRBV28; clone_size: -; d_call: TRBD2
cdr3_nt: TGTGCCAGCAGCTCGCGTTACCCCACGACAGCTTTCTTT; cdr3_aa: CASSSRYPTTAFF; j_call: TRBJ1-1; v_call: TRBV7-8; clone_size: few; d_call: -